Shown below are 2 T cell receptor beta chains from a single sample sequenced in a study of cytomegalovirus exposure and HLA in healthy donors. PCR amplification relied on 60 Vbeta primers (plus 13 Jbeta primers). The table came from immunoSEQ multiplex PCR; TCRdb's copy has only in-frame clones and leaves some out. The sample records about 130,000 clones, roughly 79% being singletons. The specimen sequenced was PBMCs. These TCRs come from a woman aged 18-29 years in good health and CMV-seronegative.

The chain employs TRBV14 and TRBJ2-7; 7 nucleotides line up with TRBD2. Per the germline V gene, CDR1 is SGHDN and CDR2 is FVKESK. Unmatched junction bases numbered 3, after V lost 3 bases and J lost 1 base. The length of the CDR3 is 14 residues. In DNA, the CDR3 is TGTGCCAGCAGCCATGAGCGGGAATCCTACGAGCAGTACTTC. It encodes CASSHERESYEQYF.

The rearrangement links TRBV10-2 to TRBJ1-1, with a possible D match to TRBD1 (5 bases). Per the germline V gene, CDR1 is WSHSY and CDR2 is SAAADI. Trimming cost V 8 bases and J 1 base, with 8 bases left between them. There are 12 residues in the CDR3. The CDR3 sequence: CASFQGNTEAFF. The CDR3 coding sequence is TGCGCCAGCTTTCAGGGGAACACTGAAGCTTTCTTT.